Listed here are 23 T cell receptor beta chains from one sample, sequenced in a study of cytomegalovirus exposure and HLA in healthy donors. Vbeta (60) and Jbeta (13) primers were used in the PCR. Libraries were prepared by immunoSEQ multiplex PCR; TCRdb keeps only in-frame clonotypes and omits some of them. The data contain some 150,000 clones, over 70% of them singletons. The sequencing input was PBMCs. The receptors were sampled from a female donor in good health and CMV-seronegative.

V and J are TRBV2 and TRBJ2-6; TRBD1 aligns across 12 bases. V shed 6 bases, J shed 2 bases, and the junction held 11 bases outside the gene matches. The CDR3 totals 19 residues. The germline V gene encodes CDR1 SNHLY and CDR2 FYNNEI. CDR3 residues: CASRLGQGALVTGANVLTF. The CDR3 bases are TGTGCCAGCAGATTGGGACAGGGGGCGTTGGTCACTGGGGCCAACGTCCTGACTTTC.

The rearrangement joins TRBV5-8 to TRBJ2-7, with a tentative D call TRBD2 (6 bases). The V gene's germline CDR1 is SGHTS and CDR2 YDEGEE. V was clipped by 7 bases and J by 7 bases, with 24 bases between them. The CDR3 contains 15 residues. The CDR3: CASYLWGGSLREQYF. CDR3 sequence (DNA): TGTGCCAGCTATCTTTGGGGAGGATCCCTCCGGGAGCAGTACTTC. Full variable domain (outside the CDR3, taken from reference TRBV5-8 and TRBJ2-7): EAGVTQSPTHLIKTRGQQATLRCSPISGHTSVYWYQQALGLGLQFLLWYDEGEERNRGNFPPRFSGRQFPNYSSELNVNALELEDSALYLCASYLWGGSLREQYFGPGTRLTVT.

V gene TRBV7-2 combines with J gene TRBJ2-5; D is possibly TRBD1 (6 bases). V was cut by 1 base and J by 9 bases, with 15 bases left in between. The germline V gene has CDR1 SGHTA and CDR2 FQGNSA. The CDR3 runs to 14 residues. Here the CDR3 DNA reads TGTGCCAGCAGCTTAGATCTGGGGGCGAGGGCCCAGTACTTC. Translated, it gives CASSLDLGARAQYF.

V gene TRBV12-5 combines with J gene TRBJ1-1; 7 nucleotides align to TRBD1. Germline-derived CDR1 and CDR2 are LGHNT and FRNRAP. This CDR3 spans 17 amino acids. The trim removed 1 base at V and 0 bases at J, leaving 8 bases unmatched. CDR3 sequence (DNA): TGTGCTAGTGGTTTGGCCCCCAGGGGGGAAGTGAACACTGAAGCTTTCTTT. This gives the protein CASGLAPRGEVNTEAFF.

The rearrangement links TRBV5-1 to TRBJ1-4, with TRBD1 matching over 7 bases. The CDR3 is 14 amino acids. V lost 0 bases, J lost 8 bases, and 4 bases stayed unmatched. Germline CDR1 SGHRS, CDR2 YFSETQ. CDR3 DNA sequence: TGCGCCAGCAGCTTGGAAAGGGGACAGGAAAAACTGTTTTTT. Protein: CASSLERGQEKLFF.

This sequence joins TRBV4-2 and TRBJ1-3; TRBD1 agrees at 8 bases. Germline CDR1 LGHNA, CDR2 YNFKEQ. The CDR3 sequence is 16 residues long. V dropped 4 bases and J dropped 2; count of bases not matched to a gene: 7. The CDR3 here is CASSPVGQGTGNTIYF. In nucleotides, the CDR3 is TGTGCCAGCAGCCCTGTAGGACAGGGAACTGGAAACACCATATATTTT.

This clone was seen only a few times. The chain is built from TRBV23-1 and TRBJ1-5; no clear D gene. TRBV23-1 is given ORF status, its function remaining uncertain. The CDR3 runs to 16 residues. Deletions cut 1 base from V and 4 bases from J, with 14 bases between. In DNA form, the CDR3 reads TGCGCCAGCAGTCAATTCTGCCGGGTTCTAAATCAGCCCCAGCATTTT. Its translation: CASSQFCRVLNQPQHF.

V is TRBV7-2 and J is TRBJ2-7, with D unclear. This CDR3 comprises 14 residues. V was pared by 2 bases and J by 2 bases, with 10 bases between. Germline V gene lookup returns CDR1 SGHTA and CDR2 FQGNSA. CDR3 protein: CASSLIPEAYEQYF. CDR3 bases: TGTGCCAGCAGCTTAATCCCAGAGGCCTACGAGCAGTACTTC.

V usage is TRBV4-1 and J usage is TRBJ2-3, with D maybe TRBD2 (5 bases). This CDR3 has 12 amino acids. V dropped 0 bases and J dropped 13 bases, with 11 bases sitting between them. Germline CDR1 is MGHRA and CDR2 is YSYEKL. The CDR3 DNA follows: TGCGCCAGCAGCCAAGAGGGCGGGCAGGAGTATTTT. Encoded protein: CASSQEGGQEYF.

The V gene is TRBV28, the J gene TRBJ1-2; 7 nucleotides align to TRBD1. The V segment lost 4 bases and the J segment 4 bases; nucleotides outside the gene matches: 6. Germline V gives CDR1 MDHEN, CDR2 SYDVKM. CDR3 size: 14 residues. Written as DNA, the CDR3 is TGTGCCAGCAGTTCGACAGGGACTAGCTATGGCTACACCTTC. This gives the protein CASSSTGTSYGYTF.

J is TRBJ2-3 and V is TRBV9, with 7 positions matching TRBD2. Germline trimming cut 3 bases from V and 2 bases from J; bases unmatched to any gene: 9. The germline V gene encodes CDR1 SGDLS and CDR2 YYNGEE. CDR3 length: 16 residues. The CDR3 is CASSALPGLPTDTQYF. The DNA for the CDR3 is TGTGCCAGCAGCGCTCTCCCGGGACTACCCACAGATACGCAGTATTTT.

This clone was seen once. The rearrangement links TRBV7-3 to TRBJ2-1; 9 bases map to TRBD1. The junction had 18 bases not matched to a gene; V was cut back by 5 bases and J by 4 bases. CDR1 is SGHTA, CDR2 FQGTGA, per germline. The CDR3 is 19 amino acids. Here the CDR3 DNA reads TGTGCCAGCAGCCTCTCATCCTACGGGACAGGGATAGGGTACAATGAGCAGTTCTTC. This sequence encodes CASSLSSYGTGIGYNEQFF.

This chain links TRBV19 with TRBJ1-5, with unresolved D. This CDR3 is 13 amino acids long. With 2 bases removed from V and 3 bases from J, the gap between germline ends came to 5 bases. CDR1 and CDR2 from the germline V gene are LNHDA and SQIVND (reference sequence). The CDR3 bases are TGTGCCAGTAGTATAAGCCCCAATCAGCCCCAGCATTTT. Protein: CASSISPNQPQHF.

V is TRBV5-3 and J is TRBJ2-5, with 10 bases fitting TRBD1. TRBV5-3 is flagged as an ORF with uncertain function. V lost 5 bases, J lost 0 bases, and 7 bases stayed unmatched. The CDR3 contains 16 residues. CDR3 in DNA: TGTGCCAGAAGACCTGGGACAGGGGAGTACCAAGAGACCCAGTACTTC. It is translated as CARRPGTGEYQETQYF.

The chain recombines TRBV6-1 with TRBJ2-7; 7 nucleotides line up with TRBD2. CDR3 length: 13 amino acids. Looked up from germline, CDR1 is MNHNS and CDR2 is SASEGT. Trimming at V came to 2 bases and at J to 6 bases, leaving 4 bases not matched to a gene. In DNA, the CDR3 is TGTGCCAGCAGTGAAACTAGCGAAGGCGAGCAGTACTTC. Encoded protein: CASSETSEGEQYF.

J is TRBJ1-5 and V is TRBV28, with D perhaps TRBD1 (6 bases). CDR1 and CDR2 from the germline V gene are MDHEN and SYDVKM. This CDR3 spans 14 amino acids. Trimming cost V 6 bases and J 3 bases, with 12 bases left between them. For the CDR3, the DNA is TGTGCCAGCAGGGACAGAACGTACAATCAGCCCCAGCATTTT. Residues: CASRDRTYNQPQHF.

This clone was counted only a few times. The V and J genes are TRBV18 and TRBJ2-2, with 8 bases identical to TRBD1. Germline V gene data show CDR1 as KGHSH and CDR2 as LQKENI. With 3 bases clipped from V and 3 bases from J, the junction kept 6 bases outside the gene matches. This CDR3 comprises 16 residues. In DNA, the CDR3 is TGTGCCAGCTCACCCAACAGGGGGACGGACACCGGGGAGCTGTTTTTT. This gives the protein CASSPNRGTDTGELFF.

The V call is TRBV10-2, the J call TRBJ2-5; D possibly corresponds to TRBD2 (6 bases). The CDR3 consists of 13 residues. Germline V gives CDR1 WSHSY, CDR2 SAAADI. V gave up 6 bases and J gave up 2 bases, with 10 bases separating them. CDR3 DNA sequence: TGCGCCAGCAGCGTTAGCGGTCAAGAGACCCAGTACTTC. Translation: CASSVSGQETQYF.

The genes are TRBV6-5 and TRBJ1-1; D is ambiguous. V lost 2 bases, J lost 0 bases, and 7 bases lay in between. CDR1 and CDR2 from the germline V gene are MNHEY and SVGAGI. The CDR3 has 14 amino acids. The CDR3 region has the DNA TGTGCCAGCAGTTACCGCGCTTTGAACACTGAAGCTTTCTTT. It codes for CASSYRALNTEAFF.

The gene calls are TRBV7-2 and TRBJ1-2, with D unclear. V was clipped by 5 bases and J by 2 bases, with 12 bases between them. The CDR3 totals 14 residues. CDR1 and CDR2 (germline): SGHTA, FQGNSA. The CDR3 nucleotides read TGTGCCAGCAGCCTCAGAGGAGGGAACTATGGCTACACCTTC. Translation gives CASSLRGGNYGYTF.

On this clone itself: A read error may account for a junction end that differs from germline. This sample also contains other DNA sequences that code for the same CDR3. This CDR3 reads CASSIIGQGAPGANVLTF. The CDR3 region has the DNA TGTGCCAGTAGTATAATAGGACAGGGGGCGCCTGGGGCCAACGTCCTGACCTTC. V is TRBV19 and J is TRBJ2-6, with 11 bases matching TRBD1. The germline CDR1 and CDR2 sequences are LNHDA and SQIVND (reference sequence). The CDR3 runs 18 residues.

This clone was picked up one time. V gene TRBV28 combines with J gene TRBJ1-2; D is undetermined. The V and J ends lost 3 bases and 8 bases respectively, with 13 bases between them. Germline-derived CDR1 and CDR2 are MDHEN and SYDVKM. The CDR3 contains 13 residues. CDR3 nucleotide sequence: TGTGCCAGCAGTTTGAAGAGTCCAATAGGCTACACCTTC. It is translated as CASSLKSPIGYTF.

The CDR3 coding sequence is TGTGCCAGCAGCGGGACAGGGTTCACCTACGAGCAGTACTTC. This sequence encodes CASSGTGFTYEQYF. The chain combines TRBV7-9 with TRBJ2-7, with 9 bases that match TRBD1. Trimming at V came to 5 bases and at J to 2 bases, leaving 4 bases not matched to a gene. Per the germline V gene, CDR1 is SEHNR and CDR2 is FQNEAQ (reference sequence). This CDR3 region has 14 residues.